This T cell receptor beta chain emerged from a study of cytomegalovirus exposure and HLA in healthy donors. Primers for the PCR totalled 60 Vbeta and 13 Jbeta. Assay used: immunoSEQ multiplex PCR; TCRdb lists only in-frame clones, some missing. The top ten hold around 9.9% of the sample, which has about 69,000 clones, 55% to 75% seen once. The CDR3 contains 15 residues. Per germline, CDR1 SGHDT and CDR2 YYEEEE. Trimming shortened V by 4 bases and J by 5 bases, and 18 bases separated the two germline ends. The sequencing sample was made of PBMCs. This receptor was obtained from a woman in her twenties or thirties in good health and CMV-seronegative. The chain carries TRBV5-6 and TRBJ1-2; D is undetermined. CDR3 region: CASSLKKGRLYGYTF. DNA of the CDR3: TGTGCCAGCAGCCTGAAAAAAGGGAGGCTTTATGGCTACACCTTC.